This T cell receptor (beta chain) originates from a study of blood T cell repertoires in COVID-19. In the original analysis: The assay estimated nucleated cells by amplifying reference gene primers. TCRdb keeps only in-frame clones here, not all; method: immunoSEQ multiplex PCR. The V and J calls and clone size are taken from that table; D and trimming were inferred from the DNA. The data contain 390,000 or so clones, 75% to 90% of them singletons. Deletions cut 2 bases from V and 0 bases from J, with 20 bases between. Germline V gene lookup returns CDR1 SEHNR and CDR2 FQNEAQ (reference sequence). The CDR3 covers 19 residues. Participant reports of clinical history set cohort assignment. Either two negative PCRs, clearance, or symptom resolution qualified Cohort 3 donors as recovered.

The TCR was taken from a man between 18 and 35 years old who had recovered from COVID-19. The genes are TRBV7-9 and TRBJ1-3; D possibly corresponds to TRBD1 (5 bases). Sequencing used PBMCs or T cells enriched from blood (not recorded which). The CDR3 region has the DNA TGTGCCAGCAGCTTATGGCCGAAGGGGTCCCTTCGCTCTGGAAACACCATATATTTT. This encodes CASSLWPKGSLRSGNTIYF.